Below, 9 T cell receptor beta chains from the same sample are listed, as sequenced in a study of T-cell reconstitution after alpha-beta-depleted transplantation in children. Construction of the TCRbeta library involved unique molecular identifiers. Using its own MiXCR run on the PCR reads, TCRdb lists one record per CDR3 protein. The table has approximately 400,000 distinct CDR3 sequences, about 16% seen once; the top ten hold 25% to 35%. The sequenced sample was PBMCs, mostly from graft donor cells, obtained 360 days after TCRalphabeta/CD19-depleted stem cell transplant. The receptors originated from a boy in the first two years of life who had a stem cell transplant for Wiskott-Aldrich syndrome, so the T cells may come from the graft donor.

V and J are TRBV4-1 and TRBJ2-1; D is unresolved. Between the trimmed V and J ends, which lost 0 bases and 0 bases, there was a span of 9 bases. The CDR3 extends over 16 amino acids. CDR1 MGHRA and CDR2 YSYEKL come from the germline V gene. The CDR3 bases are TGCGCCAGCAGCCAAGACAGAGCAAGCTCCTACAATGAGCAGTTCTTC. Translating it yields CASSQDRASSYNEQFF.

This clonotype was seen repeatedly, ten times or more. The chain joins TRBV5-1 to TRBJ2-3; D tentatively fits TRBD1 or TRBD2 (5 bases each). CDR1 is SGHRS, CDR2 YFSETQ, per germline. Deletions cut 0 bases from V and 6 bases from J, with 8 bases between. The CDR3 sequence is 13 residues long. CDR3 sequence: CASSLVGEDTQYF. DNA for the CDR3: TGCGCCAGCAGCTTGGTGGGGGAGGATACGCAGTATTTT.

V usage is TRBV30 and J usage is TRBJ1-1; 7 bases agree with TRBD1. From germline, CDR1 is GTSNPN and CDR2 SVGIG (reference sequence). The CDR3 is made up of 14 amino acids. J lost 1 base, V lost 5 bases, and 7 bases had no gene match. In DNA, the CDR3 is TGTGCCTGGGGGTCGGGACAGAGGAACACTGAAGCTTTCTTT. Translated, it gives CAWGSGQRNTEAFF.

CDR3 DNA: TGTGCCAGCAGCTTGGCTAAGCGGTCGCTCCAAGAGACCCAGTACTTC. Protein: CASSLAKRSLQETQYF. This chain links TRBV5-4 with TRBJ2-5; a weak D match, TRBD2 (5 bases). CDR3 size: 16 residues. With 0 bases removed from V and 1 base from J, the gap between germline ends came to 13 bases. CDR1 and CDR2 (germline): SGHNT, YYREEE (reference sequence).

This clonotype was detected a few times. The chain carries TRBV7-9 and TRBJ2-4; TRBD2 is a possible D gene (5 bases). V dropped 3 bases and J dropped 1 base, with 16 bases sitting between them. There are 17 residues in the CDR3. Germline-derived CDR1 and CDR2 are SEHNR and FQNEAQ (reference sequence). The CDR3 coding sequence is TGTGCCAGCAGCTTTTTGCACCAGTCGGGGGCCAAAAACATTCAGTACTTC. It encodes CASSFLHQSGAKNIQYF.

The chain carries TRBV20-1 and TRBJ2-7; 7 bases map to TRBD2. This CDR3 contains 14 residues. The germline V gene has CDR1 DFQATT and CDR2 SNEGSKA (reference sequence). Unmatched junction bases numbered 6, after V lost 2 bases and J lost 2 bases. CDR3 nucleotides: TGCAGTGCTAGATTTAGCGGGCGACCCTACGAGCAGTACTTC. Encoded protein: CSARFSGRPYEQYF.

This clonotype occurred a few times. The chain combines TRBV28 with TRBJ1-2; no clear D gene. The CDR3 covers 13 residues. Germline CDR1 and CDR2: MDHEN and SYDVKM. Trimming took 8 bases from V and 2 from J, leaving 12 bases between them. The CDR3 protein is CASWPSGNYGYTF. The CDR3 nucleotides read TGTGCCAGCTGGCCGTCGGGGAACTATGGCTACACCTTC.

V is TRBV12-3 or TRBV12-4 and J is TRBJ2-7; TRBD2 matches at 9 bases. Trimming took 5 bases from V and 3 from J; bases not matched to a gene: 8. The CDR3 has 15 amino acids. This CDR3 reads CASSPRASGIYEQYF. The CDR3 region has the DNA TGTGCCAGCAGTCCGCGGGCTAGCGGGATCTACGAGCAGTACTTC.

This clonotype was counted at least ten times. J is TRBJ1-1 and V is TRBV29-1, with D perhaps matching TRBD1 (5 bases). Per germline, CDR1 SQVTM and CDR2 ANQGSEA. The V gene lost 4 bases and the J gene lost 4 bases, with 13 bases spanning the gap. The CDR3 contains 13 residues. The CDR3 nucleotides are TGCAGCGTTGGGGCCACAGGTTTCACTGAAGCTTTCTTT. This gives the protein CSVGATGFTEAFF.